A selection of T cell receptor beta chains follows, all from one sample in a study of OX40 agonist ivuxolimab in advanced cancers. Sequencing was performed with immunoSEQ multiplex PCR; in TCRdb, only in-frame clones are kept and a portion is missing. The top ten clones hold approximately 0.86% of a sample with 60,000 to 75,000 clones, 88% of them seen once. Sequenced here: CD4+ or CD8+ T cells sorted from blood, sampled in a trial of the OX40 agonist ivuxolimab. The receptors stem from an adult with an advanced solid tumor such as melanoma, head and neck, liver or kidney cancer. CDR3s include the opening cysteine and the closing phenylalanine or tryptophan. The D gene is left open where the match is weak. The listing skips clone size in some rows; elsewhere it reads once, few, many or a size class.

D gene | J gene | V gene | clone size | CDR3 length | CDR3 protein | CDR3 DNA
TRBD1 | TRBJ1-2 | TRBV7-2 | . | 15 | CASSRTGANNYGYTF | TGTGCCAGCAGCCGGACAGGGGCAAACAACTATGGCTACACCTTC
. | TRBJ2-2 | TRBV29-1 | . | 15 | CSVAVGASNTGELFF | TGCAGCGTTGCGGTTGGCGCCTCGAACACCGGGGAGCTGTTTTTT
. | TRBJ1-5 | TRBV7-9 | . | 13 | CASSLVRDQPQHF | TGTGCCAGCAGCTTAGTAAGAGATCAGCCCCAGCATTTT
. | TRBJ2-5 | TRBV6-5 | . | 14 | CASSYWDGQETQYF | TGTGCCAGCAGTTACTGGGACGGCCAAGAGACCCAGTACTTC
. | TRBJ1-4 | TRBV2 | . | 15 | CASIRGVATNEKLFF | TGTGCCAGCATCAGAGGTGTAGCAACTAATGAAAAACTGTTTTTT
. | TRBJ2-5 | TRBV6-5 | . | 13 | CASSEWSRETQYF | TGTGCCAGCAGTGAATGGAGTAGGGAGACCCAGTACTTC
. | TRBJ2-2 | TRBV27 | . | 14 | CASSLGGTAGELFF | TGTGCCAGCAGTTTAGGGGGGACGGCCGGGGAGCTGTTTTTT
. | TRBJ1-2 | TRBV5-4 | . | 13 | CASSQDNAFGYTF | TGCGCCAGCAGCCAAGATAACGCTTTCGGCTACACCTTC
TRBD1 | TRBJ2-7 | TRBV2 | . | 19 | CASGTSPGQGFSSSYEQYF | TGTGCCAGCGGAACCTCTCCGGGACAGGGCTTTTCCAGCTCCTACGAGCAGTACTTC
. | TRBJ1-5 | TRBV2 | . | 16 | CASSLIGVDSNQPQHF | TGTGCCAGCAGTTTAATAGGGGTTGATAGCAATCAGCCCCAGCATTTT
. | TRBJ1-4 | TRBV4-1 | once | 14 | CASSRGGSNEKLFF | TGCGCCAGCAGCCGAGGCGGGTCTAATGAAAAACTGTTTTTT
. | TRBJ2-2 | TRBV5-4 | . | 16 | CASSPGGTGYTGELFF | TGTGCCAGCAGCCCGGGTGGGACGGGTTACACCGGGGAGCTGTTTTTT
. | TRBJ1-6 | TRBV7-2 | . | 13 | CASSLGRVQPLHF | TGTGCCAGCAGCTTAGGTCGGGTGCAACCCCTCCACTTT
TRBD1 | TRBJ2-5 | TRBV30 | once | 14 | CAWGQTGKWETQYF | TGTGCCTGGGGTCAGACAGGGAAGTGGGAGACCCAGTACTTC
TRBD2 | TRBJ2-7 | TRBV7-2 | . | 18 | CASSLRSSGREISYEQYF | TGTGCCAGCAGCCTTCGGTCTAGCGGGAGGGAGATCTCCTACGAGCAGTACTTC
. | TRBJ1-1 | TRBV7-8 | . | 14 | CASSLAPVHTEAFF | TGTGCCAGCAGCTTGGCACCGGTCCACACTGAAGCTTTCTTT
TRBD1 | TRBJ2-2 | TRBV5-1 | . | 16 | CASSLVGTGVTGELFF | TGCGCCAGCAGCTTGGTCGGGACAGGGGTAACCGGGGAGCTGTTTTTT
. | TRBJ2-3 | TRBV7-6 | . | 18 | CASSPRASAWVEVDRQYF | TGTGCCAGCAGCCCTAGGGCCTCGGCCTGGGTGGAGGTAGATAGGCAGTATTTT
. | TRBJ1-1 | TRBV4-3 | once | 16 | CASSQDRVGKNTEAFF | TGCGCCAGCAGCCAAGACCGGGTCGGCAAGAACACTGAAGCTTTCTTT
TRBD1 | TRBJ2-7 | TRBV15 | . | 15 | CATSRSGTGSYEQYF | TGTGCCACCAGCAGATCCGGGACAGGCTCCTACGAGCAGTACTTC
TRBD2 | TRBJ2-7 | TRBV6-5 | . | 15 | CASSYHSGGRYEQYF | TGTGCCAGCAGTTACCACAGCGGGGGGCGCTACGAGCAGTACTTC
. | TRBJ2-7 | TRBV6-6 | once | 14 | CASSYSDNSYEQYF | TGTGCCAGCAGTTACTCGGACAACTCCTACGAGCAGTACTTC
TRBD1 | TRBJ2-1 | TRBV5-4 | . | 16 | CASSILTGGVTNEQFF | TGTGCCAGCAGCATCCTGACAGGGGGAGTAACCAATGAGCAGTTCTTC
. | TRBJ2-5 | TRBV7-9 | . | 14 | CASSLETSLETQYF | TGTGCCAGCAGCTTAGAAACTTCCCTGGAGACCCAGTACTTC
. | TRBJ2-6 | TRBV18 | . | 14 | CASSPDSGANVLTF | TGTGCCAGCTCACCGGATTCTGGGGCCAACGTCCTGACTTTC
. | TRBJ1-2 | TRBV7-8 | . | 15 | CASSLPGMANYGYTF | TGTGCCAGCAGCTTACCGGGGATGGCTAACTATGGCTACACCTTC
TRBD1 | TRBJ2-5 | TRBV28 | . | 15 | CASSFLQGATETQYF | TGTGCCAGCAGTTTTCTCCAGGGGGCGACCGAGACCCAGTACTTC
. | TRBJ2-7 | TRBV18 | . | 13 | CASSQGFAYEQYF | TGTGCCAGCTCACAGGGTTTTGCCTACGAGCAGTACTTC
. | TRBJ2-7 | TRBV5-1 | . | 14 | CASSPGVRGGEQYF | TGCGCCAGCAGCCCCGGGGTGAGAGGGGGCGAGCAGTACTTC
. | TRBJ2-5 | TRBV5-1 | . | 14 | CASSLGGSQETQYF | TGCGCCAGCAGCTTGGGCGGCAGCCAAGAGACCCAGTACTTC
TRBD1 | TRBJ2-7 | TRBV25-1 | few | 13 | CASTGTGGNEQYF | TGTGCCAGCACAGGGACAGGAGGGAACGAGCAGTACTTC
. | TRBJ2-6 | TRBV6-5 | . | 14 | CASSSSSGANVLTF | TGTGCCAGCAGTTCGTCCTCTGGGGCCAACGTCCTGACTTTC
. | TRBJ2-1 | TRBV6-1 | . | 11 | CASSLYNEQFF | TGTGCCAGCAGTCTATACAATGAGCAGTTCTTC
TRBD1 | TRBJ2-4 | TRBV6-6 | . | 13 | CASRGQVLGIQYF | TGTGCCAGCAGGGGACAGGTTCTTGGCATTCAGTACTTC
. | TRBJ1-3 | TRBV6-4 | . | 14 | CASTPRDSGNTIYF | TGTGCCAGCACCCCACGGGACTCTGGAAACACCATATATTTT
. | TRBJ2-1 | TRBV19 | once | 16 | CASTRGGDSSYNEQFF | TGTGCCAGTACCCGAGGGGGGGACAGCTCCTACAATGAGCAGTTCTTC
TRBD1 | TRBJ2-3 | TRBV29-1 | . | 14 | CSVEQGAATDTQYF | TGCAGCGTTGAACAGGGGGCTGCCACAGATACGCAGTATTTT
. | TRBJ1-5 | TRBV6-1 | once | 14 | CASRQANSNQPQHF | TGTGCCAGCAGACAAGCAAATAGCAATCAGCCCCAGCATTTT
. | TRBJ1-2 | TRBV30 | . | 12 | CAWRTFVYGYTF | TGTGCCTGGAGGACCTTTGTATATGGCTACACCTTC
TRBD1 | TRBJ1-2 | TRBV5-1 | few | 17 | CASSISNPYRGNYGYTF | TGCGCCAGCAGCATCTCGAACCCCTACAGGGGCAACTATGGCTACACCTTC
TRBD2 | TRBJ2-1 | TRBV7-3 | . | 15 | CASGQYSGRYNEQFF | TGTGCCAGCGGGCAATATAGCGGGAGGTACAATGAGCAGTTCTTC
TRBD1 | TRBJ1-4 | TRBV6-6 | . | 15 | CASSGGKGADEKLFF | TGTGCCAGCAGCGGGGGGAAGGGGGCAGATGAAAAACTGTTTTTT
. | TRBJ1-1 | TRBV20-1 | . | 11 | CSHPSWGPAFF | TGCAGTCATCCGTCCTGGGGGCCTGCTTTCTTT
. | TRBJ1-1 | TRBV5-1 | . | 17 | CASSLTSTRGVNTEAFF | TGCGCCAGCAGCTTAACATCTACAAGGGGGGTGAACACTGAAGCTTTCTTT
TRBD1 | TRBJ1-1 | TRBV7-3 | once | 14 | CASSSSGGNTEAFF | TGTGCCAGCAGCTCTTCAGGGGGGAACACTGAAGCTTTCTTT
. | TRBJ1-2 | TRBV5-4 | . | 12 | CASSRQGHGYTF | TGTGCCAGCAGCCGGCAGGGACACGGCTACACCTTC
TRBD2 | TRBJ2-7 | TRBV18 | . | 15 | CASSPPALAGRGQYF | TGTGCCAGCTCACCACCTGCCCTAGCGGGCCGGGGGCAGTACTTC
TRBD1 | TRBJ1-2 | TRBV6-5 | . | 14 | CASSVEGQVGSRTF | TGTGCCAGCAGTGTCGAGGGACAGGTGGGGTCTAGGACCTTC
TRBD2 | TRBJ2-7 | TRBV28 | once | 15 | CASSEGLADPYEQYF | TGTGCCAGCAGCGAGGGACTAGCGGACCCCTACGAGCAGTACTTC
. | TRBJ2-5 | TRBV4-3 | . | 16 | CASSQHYREIEETQYF | TGCGCCAGCAGCCAGCACTACAGGGAAATCGAAGAGACCCAGTACTTC
TRBD1 | TRBJ2-7 | TRBV4-1 | once | 14 | CASSHGDRDNEQYF | TGCGCCAGCAGCCACGGGGACAGGGACAACGAGCAGTACTTC
TRBD1 | TRBJ1-1 | TRBV10-3 | . | 15 | CAISGGQGKGTEAFF | TGTGCCATCAGTGGGGGACAGGGAAAGGGCACTGAAGCTTTCTTT
. | TRBJ1-4 | TRBV15 | few | 16 | CATSRGGRPIGEKLFF | TGTGCCACCAGCAGAGGGGGACGTCCCATAGGGGAAAAACTGTTTTTT